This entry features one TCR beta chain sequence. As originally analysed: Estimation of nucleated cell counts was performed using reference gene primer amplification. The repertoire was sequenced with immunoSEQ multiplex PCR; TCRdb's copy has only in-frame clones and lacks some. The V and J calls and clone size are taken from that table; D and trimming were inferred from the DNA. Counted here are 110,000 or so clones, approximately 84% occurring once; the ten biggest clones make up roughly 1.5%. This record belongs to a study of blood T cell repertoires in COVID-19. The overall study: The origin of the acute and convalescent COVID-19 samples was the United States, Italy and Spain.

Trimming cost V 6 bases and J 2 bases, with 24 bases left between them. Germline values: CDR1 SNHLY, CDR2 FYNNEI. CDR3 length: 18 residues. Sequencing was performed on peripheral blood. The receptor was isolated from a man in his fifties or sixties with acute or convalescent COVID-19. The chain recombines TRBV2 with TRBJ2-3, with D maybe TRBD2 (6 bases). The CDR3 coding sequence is TGTGCCAGCAGCCTACCTCCGGGACTTCGGTCCTTCACAGATACGCAGTATTTT. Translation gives CASSLPPGLRSFTDTQYF.